A single sample gave rise to the 14 T cell receptor beta chains below, sequenced in a study of cytomegalovirus exposure and HLA in healthy donors (TCRdb year 2017). The library was made by the immunoSEQ multiplex PCR assay. In its TCRdb copy, this immuneACCESS table keeps in-frame sequences only and misses some clones. Where compared with another copy, unresolved V genes explain less than half of these, and the others have no known cause. The sample has 60,000 to 65,000 clones on record, 95% of them singletons. The ten most abundant clones make up 5.8% of the sample. The sample was PBMCs. These receptors were taken from a woman aged 18 to 35 in good health and CMV-seropositive.

The V call is TRBV19, the J call TRBJ2-7; 10 bases line up with TRBD2. Trimming cost V 3 bases and J 2 bases; bases outside gene matches: 7. This CDR3 region has 16 residues. Per germline, CDR1 LNHDA and CDR2 SQIVND (reference sequence). CDR3 DNA sequence: TGTGCCAGTAGTATTAGTGGGCTAGCGGGAGCCTACGAGCAGTACTTC. Translated: CASSISGLAGAYEQYF.

The V gene is TRBV7-6, the J gene TRBJ1-6, with D hard to call. V dropped 1 base and J dropped 3 bases, with 13 bases sitting between them. Germline assignment: CDR1 SGHVS and CDR2 FNYEAQ. The length of the CDR3 is 17 residues. The CDR3 sequence: CASSLDPTGGYNSPLHF. The CDR3 DNA sequence: TGTGCCAGCAGCTTAGATCCCACTGGAGGCTATAATTCACCCCTCCACTTT.

The rearrangement links TRBV5-1 to TRBJ1-2; the match to TRBD1 covers 10 bases. This CDR3 region has 15 residues. The germline V gene encodes CDR1 SGHRS and CDR2 YFSETQ. J lost 4 bases, V lost 4 bases, and 7 bases had no gene match. CDR3 protein: CASSPGTGEVYGYTF. The DNA for the CDR3 is TGCGCCAGCAGCCCCGGGACAGGGGAGGTCTATGGCTACACCTTC.

This clone was detected only once. J is TRBJ2-7 and V is TRBV2; 8 positions agree with TRBD1. V shed 8 bases, J shed 4 bases, and the junction held 10 bases outside the gene matches. The CDR3 contains 14 residues. Per germline, CDR1 SNHLY and CDR2 FYNNEI. In DNA, the CDR3 is TGTGCCAGCGAGGGGACAGGAGATTCGTACGAGCAGTACTTC. This sequence encodes CASEGTGDSYEQYF.

V usage is TRBV5-1 and J usage is TRBJ2-3; 10 bases agree with TRBD2. The CDR3 totals 15 residues. Unmatched junction bases numbered 1, after V lost 2 bases and J lost 1 base. Germline values: CDR1 SGHRS, CDR2 YFSETQ. CDR3 region: CASSLTSGGTDTQYF. CDR3 nucleotides: TGCGCCAGCAGCTTAACTAGCGGGGGCACAGATACGCAGTATTTT.

The J gene is TRBJ2-5, the V gene TRBV4-1, with TRBD2 matching 12 bases. V was clipped by 5 bases and J by 1 base; unmatched bases: 11. The CDR3 loop spans 18 amino acids. Germline CDR1 and CDR2: MGHRA and YSYEKL. The CDR3 is CASSYAVEGLAGQETQYF. CDR3 DNA sequence: TGCGCCAGCAGCTATGCCGTTGAGGGACTAGCGGGCCAAGAGACCCAGTACTTC.

The V call is TRBV2, the J call TRBJ2-5; the D is unclear. The CDR3 has 13 residues. Trimming stripped 7 bases from V and 1 base from J, with 10 bases between. Per the germline V gene, CDR1 is SNHLY and CDR2 is FYNNEI. In DNA, the CDR3 is TGTGCCAGCAAGAGTCCCCCCCAAGAGACCCAGTACTTC. It translates to CASKSPPQETQYF.

The chain is built from TRBV4-3 and TRBJ2-5, with TRBD2 as a possible D gene (5 bases). Germline CDR1 is LGHNA and CDR2 is YSLEER. V was trimmed by 0 bases and J by 5 bases, leaving 10 bases between them. The CDR3 length is 14 residues. DNA of the CDR3: TGCGCCAGCAGCCAAGATACGGGGAAGGAGACCCAGTACTTC. This sequence encodes CASSQDTGKETQYF.

This sequence joins TRBV9 and TRBJ2-7; perhaps TRBD1 as D (6 bases). Trimming took 4 bases from V and 0 from J, leaving 11 bases between them. The germline gives CDR1 SGDLS, CDR2 YYNGEE. The CDR3 is 14 residues long. The chain's CDR3 is CASSRTEVSYEQYF. Written as DNA, the CDR3 is TGTGCCAGCAGCCGGACAGAAGTCTCCTACGAGCAGTACTTC.

The chain has TRBV28 and TRBJ1-2; D call uncertain. CDR1 MDHEN and CDR2 SYDVKM come from the germline V gene. The CDR3 is 14 amino acids. V lost 7 bases, J lost 4 bases, and 16 bases lay in between. CDR3 coding DNA: TGTGCCAGCACCGACTACGGTCTAGGCTATGGCTACACCTTC. Amino acid sequence: CASTDYGLGYGYTF.

This rearrangement joins TRBV27 to TRBJ2-5, with TRBD2 matching 12 bases. The trim removed 6 bases at V and 5 bases at J, leaving 10 bases unmatched. Germline V gene sequence: CDR1 MNHEY, CDR2 SMNVEV (reference sequence). The CDR3 runs to 16 residues. The CDR3 nucleotides read TGTGCCAGCAGCGATGGACTAGCGGGGTTGAGCGAGACCCAGTACTTC. Encoded protein: CASSDGLAGLSETQYF.

This clone was found once. This chain connects TRBV2 to TRBJ2-6, with a possible D match to TRBD1 (5 bases). V was pared by 5 bases and J by 4 bases, with 18 bases between. Germline values: CDR1 SNHLY, CDR2 FYNNEI. This CDR3 spans 17 amino acids. In DNA form, the CDR3 reads TGTGCCAGCAGTTCCAGGACATCTACGTCAGGGGCCAACGTCCTGACTTTC. Protein product: CASSSRTSTSGANVLTF.

V and J are TRBV6-5 and TRBJ1-2; a weak D match, TRBD1 (6 bases). This CDR3 is built from 15 residues. CDR1 MNHEY and CDR2 SVGAGI come from the germline V gene. V lost 2 bases and J 6 bases, leaving 16 bases between the germline ends. CDR3 region: CASSYGRQVLDGYTF. CDR3 sequence (DNA): TGTGCCAGCAGTTACGGTCGACAGGTGTTGGATGGCTACACCTTC.

For the CDR3, the DNA is TGTGCCAGCAGTTCTACAGAGAACACTGAAGCTTTCTTT. Protein sequence: CASSSTENTEAFF. The rearrangement joins TRBV6-1 to TRBJ1-1, with D hard to call. The CDR3 is made up of 13 amino acids. Germline-derived CDR1 and CDR2 are MNHNS and SASEGT. Trimming removed 5 bases at V and 1 base at J, with 8 bases between.